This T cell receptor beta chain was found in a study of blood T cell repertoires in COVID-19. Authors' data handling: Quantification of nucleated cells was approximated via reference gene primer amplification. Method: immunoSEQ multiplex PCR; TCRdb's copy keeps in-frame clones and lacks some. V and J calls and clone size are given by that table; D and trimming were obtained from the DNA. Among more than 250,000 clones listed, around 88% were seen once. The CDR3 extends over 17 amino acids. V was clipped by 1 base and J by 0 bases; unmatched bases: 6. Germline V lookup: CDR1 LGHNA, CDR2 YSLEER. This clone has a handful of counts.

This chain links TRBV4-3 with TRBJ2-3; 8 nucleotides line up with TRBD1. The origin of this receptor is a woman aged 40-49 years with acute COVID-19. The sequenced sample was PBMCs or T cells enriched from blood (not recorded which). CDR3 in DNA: TGCGCCAGCAGCCAAGTAGCAGGGGGCAGGAGCACAGATACGCAGTATTTT. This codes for CASSQVAGGRSTDTQYF.